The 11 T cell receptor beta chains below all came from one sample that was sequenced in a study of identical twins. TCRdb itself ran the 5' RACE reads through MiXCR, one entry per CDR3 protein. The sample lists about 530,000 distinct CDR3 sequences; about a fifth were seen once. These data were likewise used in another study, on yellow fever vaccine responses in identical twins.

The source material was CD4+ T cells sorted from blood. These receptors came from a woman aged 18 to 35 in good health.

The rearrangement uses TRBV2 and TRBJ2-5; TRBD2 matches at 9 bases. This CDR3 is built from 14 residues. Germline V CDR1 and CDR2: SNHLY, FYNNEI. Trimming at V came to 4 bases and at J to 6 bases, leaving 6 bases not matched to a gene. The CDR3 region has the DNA TGTGCCAGCAGTGGGACTAGCGAGCCGAAGACCCAGTACTTC. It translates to CASSGTSEPKTQYF.

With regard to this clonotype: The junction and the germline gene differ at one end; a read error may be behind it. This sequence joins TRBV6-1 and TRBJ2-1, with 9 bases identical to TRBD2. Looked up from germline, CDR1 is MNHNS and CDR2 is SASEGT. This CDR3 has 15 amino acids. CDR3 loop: CASREAGGLYNEQFF. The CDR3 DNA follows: TGTGCCAGCAGGGAAGCGGGAGGACTCTACAATGAGCAGTTCTTC.

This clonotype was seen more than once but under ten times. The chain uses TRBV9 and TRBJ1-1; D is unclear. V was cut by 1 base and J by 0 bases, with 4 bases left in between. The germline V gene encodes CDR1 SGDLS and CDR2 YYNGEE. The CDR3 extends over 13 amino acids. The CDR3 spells CASSVYLNTEAFF. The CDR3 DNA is TGTGCCAGCAGCGTATACTTGAACACTGAAGCTTTCTTT.

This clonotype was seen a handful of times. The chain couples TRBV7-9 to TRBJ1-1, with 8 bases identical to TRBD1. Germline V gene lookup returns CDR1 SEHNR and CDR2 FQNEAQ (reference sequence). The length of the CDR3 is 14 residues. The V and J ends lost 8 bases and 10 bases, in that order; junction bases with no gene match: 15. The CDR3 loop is CASGEGQAEVGAFF. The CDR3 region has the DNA TGTGCCAGCGGAGAGGGACAGGCCGAGGTGGGAGCTTTCTTT.

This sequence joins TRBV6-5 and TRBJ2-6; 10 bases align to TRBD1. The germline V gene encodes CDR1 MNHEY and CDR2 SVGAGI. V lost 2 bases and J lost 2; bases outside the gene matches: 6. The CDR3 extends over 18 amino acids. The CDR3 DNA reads TGTGCCAGCAGTTACCCCCCGGGACAGGGGACTGGGGCCAACGTCCTGACTTTC. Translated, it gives CASSYPPGQGTGANVLTF.

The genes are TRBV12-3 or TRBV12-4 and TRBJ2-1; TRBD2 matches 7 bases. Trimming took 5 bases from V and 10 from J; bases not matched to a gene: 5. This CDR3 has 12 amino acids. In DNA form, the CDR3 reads TGTGCCAGCAGTCGCAGCGGGAAGGAGCAGTTCTTC. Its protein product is CASSRSGKEQFF.

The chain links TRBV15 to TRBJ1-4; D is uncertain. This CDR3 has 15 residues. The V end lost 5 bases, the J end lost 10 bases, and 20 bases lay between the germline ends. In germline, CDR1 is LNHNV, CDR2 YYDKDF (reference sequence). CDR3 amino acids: CATSATGSLSGKLFF. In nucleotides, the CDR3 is TGTGCCACCAGCGCAACCGGGTCCCTTTCCGGAAAACTGTTTTTT.

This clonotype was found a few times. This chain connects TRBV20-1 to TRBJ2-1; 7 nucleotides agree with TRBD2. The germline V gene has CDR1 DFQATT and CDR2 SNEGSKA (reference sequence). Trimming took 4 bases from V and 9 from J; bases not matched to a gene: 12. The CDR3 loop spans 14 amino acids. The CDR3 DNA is TGCAGTGCTACCCTAACGGGGGGACTGGGTGAGCAGTTCTTC. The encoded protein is CSATLTGGLGEQFF.

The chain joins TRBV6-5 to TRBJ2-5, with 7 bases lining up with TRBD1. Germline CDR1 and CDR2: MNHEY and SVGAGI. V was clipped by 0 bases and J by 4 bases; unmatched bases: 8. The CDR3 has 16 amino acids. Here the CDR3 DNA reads TGTGCCAGCAGTTACTCAGGGCAGGGGGTAGGAGAGACCCAGTACTTC. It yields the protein CASSYSGQGVGETQYF.

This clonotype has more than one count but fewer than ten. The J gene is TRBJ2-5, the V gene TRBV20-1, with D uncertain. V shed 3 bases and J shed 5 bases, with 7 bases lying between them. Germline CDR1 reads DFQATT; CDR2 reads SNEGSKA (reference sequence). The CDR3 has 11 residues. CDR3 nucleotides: TGCAGTGCTAGCGGCTTGGAGACCCAGTACTTC. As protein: CSASGLETQYF.

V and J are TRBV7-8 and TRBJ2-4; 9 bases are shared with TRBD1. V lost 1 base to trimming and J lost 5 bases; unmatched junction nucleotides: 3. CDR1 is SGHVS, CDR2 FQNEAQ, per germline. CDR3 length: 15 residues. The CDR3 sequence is CASSLEQGAENIQYF. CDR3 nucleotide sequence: TGTGCCAGCAGCTTAGAACAGGGGGCAGAAAACATTCAGTACTTC.